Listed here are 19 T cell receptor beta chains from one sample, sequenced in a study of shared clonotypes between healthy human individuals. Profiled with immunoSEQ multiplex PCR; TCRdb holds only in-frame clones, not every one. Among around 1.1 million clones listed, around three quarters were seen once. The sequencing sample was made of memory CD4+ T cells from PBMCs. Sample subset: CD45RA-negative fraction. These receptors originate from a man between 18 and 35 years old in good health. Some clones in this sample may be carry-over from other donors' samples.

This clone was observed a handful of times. The CDR3 sequence: CASSTLRGINQPQHF. The CDR3 DNA sequence: TGTGCCAGCAGCACCTTGCGAGGGATCAATCAGCCCCAGCATTTT. The rearrangement joins TRBV6-5 to TRBJ1-5; D gene unclear. V lost 6 bases and J 3 bases, leaving 15 bases between the germline ends. This CDR3 spans 15 amino acids. CDR1 and CDR2 (germline): MNHEY, SVGAGI.

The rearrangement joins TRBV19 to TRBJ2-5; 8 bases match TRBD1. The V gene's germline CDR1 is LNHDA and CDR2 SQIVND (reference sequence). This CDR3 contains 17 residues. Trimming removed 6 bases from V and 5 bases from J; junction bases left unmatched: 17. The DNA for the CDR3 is TGTGCCAGTAGCAGTCCCGGGACAGGTTCGGTTGCGGAGACCCAGTACTTC. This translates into CASSSPGTGSVAETQYF.

The CDR3 nucleotides read TGCGCCAGCAGCCCCACCGACTGGACCCGGGAAGAGCAGTACTTC. Translated, it gives CASSPTDWTREEQYF. J is TRBJ2-7 and V is TRBV5-1; maybe TRBD2 (5 bases). CDR1 and CDR2 (germline): SGHRS, YFSETQ. With 4 bases removed from V and 7 bases from J, the gap between germline ends came to 21 bases. The CDR3 is 15 amino acids.

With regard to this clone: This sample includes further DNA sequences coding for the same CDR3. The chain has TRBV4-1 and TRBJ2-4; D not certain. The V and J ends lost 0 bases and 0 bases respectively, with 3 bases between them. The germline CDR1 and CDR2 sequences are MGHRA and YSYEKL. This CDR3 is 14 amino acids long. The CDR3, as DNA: TGCGCCAGCAGCCAAGATCCAGCCAAAAACATTCAGTACTTC. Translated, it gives CASSQDPAKNIQYF.

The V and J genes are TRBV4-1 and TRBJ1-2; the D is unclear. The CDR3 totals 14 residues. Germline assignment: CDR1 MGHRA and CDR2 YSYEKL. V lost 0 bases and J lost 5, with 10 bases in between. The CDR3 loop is CASSQEPRIYGYTF. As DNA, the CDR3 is TGCGCCAGCAGCCAAGAGCCCCGGATATATGGCTACACCTTC.

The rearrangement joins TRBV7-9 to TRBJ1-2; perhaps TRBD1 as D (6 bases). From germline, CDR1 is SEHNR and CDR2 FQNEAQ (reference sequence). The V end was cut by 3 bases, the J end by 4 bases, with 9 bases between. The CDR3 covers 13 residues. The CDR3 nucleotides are TGTGCCAGCAGCTTGGACAGCCTCTATGGCTACACCTTC. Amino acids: CASSLDSLYGYTF.

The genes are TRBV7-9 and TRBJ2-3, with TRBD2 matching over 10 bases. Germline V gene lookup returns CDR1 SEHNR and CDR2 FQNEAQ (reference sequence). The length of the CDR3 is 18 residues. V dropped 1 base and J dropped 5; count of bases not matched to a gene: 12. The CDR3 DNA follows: TGTGCCAGCAGCTTAGGAATTAGCGGGAGGCACCGTGGAGATACGCAGTATTTT. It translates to CASSLGISGRHRGDTQYF.

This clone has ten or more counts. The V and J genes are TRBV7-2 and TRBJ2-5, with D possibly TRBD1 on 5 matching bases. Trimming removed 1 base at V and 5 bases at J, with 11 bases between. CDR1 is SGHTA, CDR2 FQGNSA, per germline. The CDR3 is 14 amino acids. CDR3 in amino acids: CASSLVQGGETQYF. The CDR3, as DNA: TGTGCCAGCAGCTTAGTCCAGGGTGGGGAGACCCAGTACTTC.

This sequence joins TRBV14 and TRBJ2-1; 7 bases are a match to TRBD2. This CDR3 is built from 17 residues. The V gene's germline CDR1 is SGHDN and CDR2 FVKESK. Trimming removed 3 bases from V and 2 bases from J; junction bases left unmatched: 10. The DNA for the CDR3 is TGTGCCAGCAGCCATGTTAAGAGCGGGAAACCCTACAATGAGCAGTTCTTC. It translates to CASSHVKSGKPYNEQFF.

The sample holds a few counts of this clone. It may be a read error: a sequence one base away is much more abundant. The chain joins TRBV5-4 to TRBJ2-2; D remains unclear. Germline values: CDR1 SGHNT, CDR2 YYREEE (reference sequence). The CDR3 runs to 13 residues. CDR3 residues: CASSLVGTEELFF. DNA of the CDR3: TGTGCCAGCAGCTTGGTGGGAACCGAGGAGCTGTTTTTT.

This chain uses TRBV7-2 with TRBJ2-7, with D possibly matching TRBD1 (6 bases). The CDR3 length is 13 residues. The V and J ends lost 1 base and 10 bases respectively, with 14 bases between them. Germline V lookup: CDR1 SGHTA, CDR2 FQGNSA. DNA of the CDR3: TGTGCCAGCAGCTTAGGTGGGCTGACAGGACAGTACTTC. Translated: CASSLGGLTGQYF. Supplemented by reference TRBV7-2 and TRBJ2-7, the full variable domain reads GAGVSQSPSNKVTEKGKDVELRCDPISGHTALYWYRQSLGQGLEFLIYFQGNSAPDKSGLPSDRFSAERTGGSVSTLTIQRTQQEDSAVYLCASSLGGLTGQYFGPGTRLTVT.

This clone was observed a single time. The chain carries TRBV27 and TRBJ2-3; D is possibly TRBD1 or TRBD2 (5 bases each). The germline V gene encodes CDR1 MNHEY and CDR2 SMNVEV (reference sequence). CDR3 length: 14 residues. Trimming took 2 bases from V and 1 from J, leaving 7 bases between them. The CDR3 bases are TGTGCCAGCAGTTTAAGGGACCGCACAGATACGCAGTATTTT. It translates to CASSLRDRTDTQYF.

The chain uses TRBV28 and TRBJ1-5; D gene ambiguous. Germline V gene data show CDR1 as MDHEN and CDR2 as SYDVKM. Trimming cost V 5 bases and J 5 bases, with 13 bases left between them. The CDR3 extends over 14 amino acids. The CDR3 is CASSPSGSDQPQHF. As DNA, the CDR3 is TGTGCCAGCAGTCCTTCCGGGTCGGATCAGCCCCAGCATTTT.

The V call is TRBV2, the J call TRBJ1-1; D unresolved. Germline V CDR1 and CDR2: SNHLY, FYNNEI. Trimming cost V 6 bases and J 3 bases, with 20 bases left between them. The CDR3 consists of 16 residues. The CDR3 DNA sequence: TGTGCCAGCAGCCTTCGAGCCCCAAGGGAGTACACTGAAGCTTTCTTT. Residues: CASSLRAPREYTEAFF. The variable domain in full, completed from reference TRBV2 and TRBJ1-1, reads EPEVTQTPSHQVTQMGQEVILRCVPISNHLYFYWYRQILGQKVEFLVSFYNNEISEKSEIFDDQFSVERPDGSNFTLKIRSTKLEDSAMYFCASSLRAPREYTEAFFGQGTRLTVV.

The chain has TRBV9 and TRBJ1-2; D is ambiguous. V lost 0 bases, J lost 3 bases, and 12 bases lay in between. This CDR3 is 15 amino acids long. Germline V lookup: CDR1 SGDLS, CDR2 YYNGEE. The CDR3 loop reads CASSVGLGGYYGYTF. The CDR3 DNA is TGTGCCAGCAGCGTAGGTCTTGGCGGCTACTATGGCTACACCTTC.

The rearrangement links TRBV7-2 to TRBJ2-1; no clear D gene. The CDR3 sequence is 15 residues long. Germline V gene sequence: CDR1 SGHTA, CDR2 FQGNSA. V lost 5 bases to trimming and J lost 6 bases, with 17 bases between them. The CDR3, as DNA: TGTGCCAGCAGCCCCGAGGCGCCCACACTCAATGAGCAGTTCTTC. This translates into CASSPEAPTLNEQFF.

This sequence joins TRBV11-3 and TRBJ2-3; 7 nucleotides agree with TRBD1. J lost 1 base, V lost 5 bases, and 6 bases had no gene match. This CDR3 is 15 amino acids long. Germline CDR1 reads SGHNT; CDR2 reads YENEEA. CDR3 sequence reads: CASSAWDSRTDTQYF. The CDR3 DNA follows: TGTGCCAGCAGCGCCTGGGACAGCCGCACAGATACGCAGTATTTT.

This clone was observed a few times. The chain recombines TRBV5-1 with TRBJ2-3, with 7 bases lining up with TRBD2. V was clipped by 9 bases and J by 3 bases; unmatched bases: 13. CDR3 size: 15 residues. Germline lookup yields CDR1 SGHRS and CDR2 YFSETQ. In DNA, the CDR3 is TGCGCCACCACCCAGGGCGGGAGACCAACAGATACGCAGTATTTT. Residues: CATTQGGRPTDTQYF.

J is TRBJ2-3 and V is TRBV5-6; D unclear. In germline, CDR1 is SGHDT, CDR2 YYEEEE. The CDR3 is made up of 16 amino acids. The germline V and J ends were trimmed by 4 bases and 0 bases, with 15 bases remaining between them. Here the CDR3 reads CASSPSLGLSTDTQYF. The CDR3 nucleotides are TGTGCCAGCAGCCCTTCCTTGGGTCTGAGCACAGATACGCAGTATTTT. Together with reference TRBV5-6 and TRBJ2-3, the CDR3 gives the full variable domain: DAGVTQSPTHLIKTRGQQVTLRCSPKSGHDTVSWYQQALGQGPQFIFQYYEEEERQRGNFPDRFSGHQFPNYSSELNVNALLLGDSALYLCASSPSLGLSTDTQYFGPGTRLTVL.